This TCR beta chain was recorded in a study of cytomegalovirus exposure and HLA in healthy donors. General study points: In a later analysis, across HLA loci, associated TCR counts were highest for DRB1, lowest for HLA-C.

Concerning this clone: Antigen: not known.

PCR used 60 Vbeta primers and 13 Jbeta primers. Authors' analysis steps: An analysis performed later counted 81 million or so unique TCR beta chains (roughly 11 million of them shared). The table came from immunoSEQ multiplex PCR; TCRdb's copy has only in-frame clones and leaves some out. V, J and clone size were drawn from that table, and D and trimming were deduced from the DNA. The table lists 250,000 to 350,000 clones, about nine tenths of them singletons. V dropped 3 bases and J dropped 6; count of bases not matched to a gene: 13. Germline-derived CDR1 and CDR2 are MDHEN and SYDVKM. The CDR3 runs 16 residues. There were likely unrecorded immune exposures, though donors were nominally healthy when sampled.

The sequencing input was PBMCs. V is TRBV28 and J is TRBJ2-5, with TRBD2 identical over 7 bases. This TCR was sampled from a middle-aged man in good health and CMV-seropositive. The CDR3 DNA reads as TGTGCCAGCAGTTTGTGGGGGGGTGCGGCGGGAAAGACCCAGTACTTC. As protein: CASSLWGGAAGKTQYF.